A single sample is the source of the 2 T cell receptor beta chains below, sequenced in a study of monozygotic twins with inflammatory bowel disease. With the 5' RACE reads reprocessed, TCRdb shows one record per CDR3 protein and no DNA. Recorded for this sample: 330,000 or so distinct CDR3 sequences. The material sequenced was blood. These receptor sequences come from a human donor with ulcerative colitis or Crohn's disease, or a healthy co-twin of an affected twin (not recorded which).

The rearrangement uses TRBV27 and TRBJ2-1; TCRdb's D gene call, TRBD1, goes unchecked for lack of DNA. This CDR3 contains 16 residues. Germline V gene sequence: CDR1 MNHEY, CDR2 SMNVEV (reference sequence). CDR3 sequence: CASSFGTPGGYNEQFF.

Here the CDR3 reads CASSQTAGGAGELFF. This chain joins TRBV7-2 and TRBJ2-2; TCRdb outputs TRBD2, but without DNA this stays unchecked. This CDR3 has 15 residues. CDR1 is SGHTA and CDR2 is FQGNSA in the germline V gene.